A single sample gave rise to the 14 T cell receptor beta chains below, sequenced in a study of blood T cell repertoires in COVID-19. Data came from immunoSEQ multiplex PCR; TCRdb stores just in-frame clones and leaves some out. Found here are about 190,000 clones, more than 85% of them singletons; the top ten hold about 2.5%. Sequenced: peripheral blood. The receptors were sampled from a man aged 40-55 years with active or convalescent COVID-19.

Comment on this clone: At one boundary the junction diverges from the germline segment, which might be a read error. V is TRBV11-2 and J is TRBJ1-5, with D perhaps matching TRBD1 (6 bases). The germline V gene has CDR1 SGHAT and CDR2 FQNNGV. This CDR3 has 15 residues. CDR3 in amino acids: CASSLDRQSNQPQHF. Written as DNA, the CDR3 is TGTGCCAGCAGCCTAGACAGGCAAAGCAATCAGCCCCAGCATTTT.

Concerning this clone: Other DNA sequences in this specimen translate into the identical CDR3. This chain links TRBV9 with TRBJ2-3; no reliable D call. The germline V and J ends were trimmed by 1 base and 1 base, with 7 bases remaining between them. This CDR3 has 14 amino acids. Per germline, CDR1 SGDLS and CDR2 YYNGEE. The CDR3 protein is CASSVLQGTDTQYF. CDR3 coding DNA: TGTGCCAGCAGCGTATTACAAGGCACAGATACGCAGTATTTT.

This chain uses TRBV6-2 or TRBV6-3 with TRBJ2-1; 9 nucleotides line up with TRBD2. Germline lookup yields CDR1 MNHEY and CDR2 SVGEGT. The CDR3 is 16 amino acids. Trimming cost V 2 bases and J 0 bases; bases outside gene matches: 2. The CDR3 reads CASSYGGGASYNEQFF. The CDR3 coding sequence is TGTGCCAGCAGTTACGGCGGGGGGGCCTCCTACAATGAGCAGTTCTTC.

The gene calls are TRBV7-3 and TRBJ2-3; 10 nucleotides line up with TRBD2. CDR1 and CDR2 from the germline V gene are SGHTA and FQGTGA. CDR3 length: 14 amino acids. V trimming: 5 bases; J trimming: 6 bases; junction bases outside the gene matches: 5. For the CDR3, the DNA is TGTGCCAGCAGCCCAGGGACTAGCGTGGATACGCAGTATTTT. Protein: CASSPGTSVDTQYF. Full variable domain (missing parts from reference TRBV7-3 and TRBJ2-3): GAGVSQTPSNKVTEKGKYVELRCDPISGHTALYWYRQSLGQGPEFLIYFQGTGAADDSGLPNDRFFAVRPEGSVSTLKIQRTERGDSAVYLCASSPGTSVDTQYFGPGTRLTVL.

In nucleotides, the CDR3 is TGTGCCACCAGCAGAGGGGACAGGGACTCCTCCATCGGCTACACCTTC. Translating it yields CATSRGDRDSSIGYTF. V and J are TRBV15 and TRBJ1-2, with 9 bases fitting TRBD1. The CDR3 is 16 residues long. The J segment lost 8 bases and the V segment lost 1 base, leaving 11 bases of the junction unmatched. The V gene's germline CDR1 is LNHNV and CDR2 YYDKDF (reference sequence).

V is TRBV12-5 and J is TRBJ2-5; 9 nucleotides line up with TRBD2. The trim removed 1 base at V and 2 bases at J, leaving 5 bases unmatched. This CDR3 is built from 16 residues. Germline-derived CDR1 and CDR2 are LGHNT and FRNRAP. CDR3 sequence: CASGLEAGGVQETQYF. The CDR3 DNA follows: TGTGCTAGTGGTTTGGAGGCGGGGGGGGTTCAAGAGACCCAGTACTTC.

This clone was found a few times. The CDR3 loop reads CASSPRDRFTEAFF. In DNA form, the CDR3 reads TGTGCCAGCAGTCCCCGGGACAGATTCACTGAAGCTTTCTTT. The rearrangement uses TRBV27 and TRBJ1-1; 7 bases agree with TRBD1. This CDR3 comprises 14 residues. V lost 5 bases to trimming and J lost 4 bases; unmatched junction nucleotides: 7. Germline lookup yields CDR1 MNHEY and CDR2 SMNVEV (reference sequence).

The chain combines TRBV21-1 with TRBJ1-5; the DNA was not compared with TRBD1, the D call given in the table. TRBV21-1 is an annotated pseudogene. The CDR3 extends over 18 amino acids. The CDR3 bases are TGTGCCAGCAGCACCGGCACCTCAGGCCACCTTAGCAATCAGCCCCAGCATTTT. This sequence encodes CASSTGTSGHLSNQPQHF.

V gene TRBV11-3 combines with J gene TRBJ2-2; D possibly corresponds to TRBD1 (6 bases). The CDR3 is 14 residues long. The germline V and J ends were trimmed by 8 bases and 6 bases, with 16 bases remaining between them. Germline lookup yields CDR1 SGHNT and CDR2 YENEEA. The CDR3 loop reads CASQPAGAAGELFF. In nucleotides, the CDR3 is TGTGCCAGCCAACCCGCAGGGGCGGCCGGGGAGCTGTTTTTT.

This chain links TRBV2 with TRBJ1-4, with a tentative D call TRBD1 (5 bases). Trimming removed 7 bases at V and 6 bases at J, with 18 bases between. CDR1 and CDR2 (germline): SNHLY, FYNNEI. CDR3 length: 15 residues. CDR3 loop: CASKGRRAGDEKLFF. As DNA, the CDR3 is TGTGCCAGCAAGGGGCGGAGGGCGGGGGATGAAAAACTGTTTTTT.

This chain uses TRBV3-1 (or the pseudogene TRBV3-2) with TRBJ1-1, with D perhaps matching TRBD1 (5 bases). CDR3 length: 12 amino acids. CDR1 and CDR2 from the germline V gene are LGHDT and YNNKEL (reference sequence). V was shortened by 6 bases and J by 5 bases, with 10 bases between the two germline ends. CDR3 sequence: CASSKRGTEAFF. The DNA of the CDR3 is TGTGCCAGCAGTAAACGGGGGACTGAAGCTTTCTTT.

This clone has just a few counts. The J gene is TRBJ2-5, the V gene TRBV5-4; the match to TRBD2 covers 8 bases. CDR1 is SGHNT and CDR2 is YYREEE in the germline V gene (reference sequence). J lost 3 bases, V lost 5 bases, and 6 bases had no gene match. The CDR3 runs 14 residues. CDR3 DNA sequence: TGTGCCAGCAGTTCACCGGGACTAGAAGAGACCCAGTACTTC. This gives the protein CASSSPGLEETQYF.

This chain joins TRBV28 and TRBJ2-1, with 8 nucleotides matching TRBD1. V dropped 3 bases and J dropped 9; count of bases not matched to a gene: 4. The CDR3 is 13 amino acids. The germline CDR1 and CDR2 sequences are MDHEN and SYDVKM. CDR3 residues: CASSFGQGLEQFF. For the CDR3, the DNA is TGTGCCAGCAGTTTTGGACAGGGTCTTGAGCAGTTCTTC.

The CDR3 bases are TGTGCCAGCAGCGACGGGACAGTGAACACTGAAGCTTTCTTT. Translation gives CASSDGTVNTEAFF. The chain uses TRBV9 and TRBJ1-1, with 7 bases that match TRBD1. V shed 3 bases, J shed 0 bases, and the junction held 2 bases outside the gene matches. The CDR3 runs 14 residues. The V gene's germline CDR1 is SGDLS and CDR2 YYNGEE.